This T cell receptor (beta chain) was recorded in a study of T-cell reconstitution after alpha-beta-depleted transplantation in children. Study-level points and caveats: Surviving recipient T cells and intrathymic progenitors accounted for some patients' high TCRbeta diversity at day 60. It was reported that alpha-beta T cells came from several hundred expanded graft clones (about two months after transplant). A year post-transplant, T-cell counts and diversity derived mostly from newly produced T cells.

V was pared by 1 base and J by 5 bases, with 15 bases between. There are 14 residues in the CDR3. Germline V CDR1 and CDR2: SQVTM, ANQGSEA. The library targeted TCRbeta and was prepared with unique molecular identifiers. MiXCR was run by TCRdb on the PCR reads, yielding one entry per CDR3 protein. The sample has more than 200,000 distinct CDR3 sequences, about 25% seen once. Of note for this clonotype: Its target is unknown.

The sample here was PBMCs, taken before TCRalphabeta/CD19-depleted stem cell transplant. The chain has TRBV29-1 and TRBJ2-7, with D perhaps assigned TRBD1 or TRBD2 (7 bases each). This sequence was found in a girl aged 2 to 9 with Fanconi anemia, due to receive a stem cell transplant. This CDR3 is CSVEVASGGDEQYF. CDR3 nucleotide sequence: TGCAGCGTTGAAGTGGCATCAGGGGGGGACGAGCAGTACTTC.